Below are 29 T cell receptor beta chains sequenced from a single sample in a study of shared clonotypes between healthy human individuals. Data came from immunoSEQ multiplex PCR; TCRdb stores just in-frame clones and leaves some out. The table has roughly 2.5 million clones, approximately 94% seen once. What was sequenced was naive CD4+ T cells sorted from blood. Subset meaning: CD45RA+ positively selected. Every receptor here comes from a man aged 18 to 30 in good health.

Worth noting for this clone: Its ends do not fully match the called genes, so a read error is possible. The V and J genes are TRBV7-2 and TRBJ2-1; unclear D gene. Per germline, CDR1 SGHTA and CDR2 FQGNSA. This CDR3 is 13 amino acids long. The DNA for the CDR3 is TGTGCCAGCAGCTTAAGGGCGCAGGAAGTCTGGCTCTTC. It specifies CASSLRAQEVWLF.

The V call is TRBV5-6, the J call TRBJ2-7; D perhaps matches TRBD2 (6 bases). V lost 1 base, J lost 6 bases, and 17 bases lay in between. The germline V gene has CDR1 SGHDT and CDR2 YYEEEE. The CDR3 is made up of 15 amino acids. CDR3 in amino acids: CASSLPGGNGREQYF. The CDR3 DNA reads as TGTGCCAGCAGCTTGCCTGGGGGGAATGGACGCGAGCAGTACTTC.

V is TRBV6-6 and J is TRBJ1-5; possibly TRBD1 for D (6 bases). The V gene lost 7 bases and the J gene lost 5 bases, with 12 bases spanning the gap. Germline V gives CDR1 MNHNY, CDR2 SVGAGI (reference sequence). This CDR3 spans 13 amino acids. The CDR3 region is CASTRDTDQPQHF. CDR3 in DNA: TGTGCCAGCACCCGGGACACCGATCAGCCCCAGCATTTT.

As to this clone: At the DNA level, this CDR3 is encoded by other sequences in the same sample as well. V usage is TRBV7-2 and J usage is TRBJ2-3; D call uncertain. Germline CDR1 reads SGHTA; CDR2 reads FQGNSA. The CDR3 totals 14 residues. With 5 bases removed from V and 2 bases from J, the gap between germline ends came to 11 bases. The CDR3 DNA reads TGTGCCAGCAGCCCAGGACCAAACACAGATACGCAGTATTTT. It is translated as CASSPGPNTDTQYF.

This clone was detected only a few times. This chain joins TRBV27 and TRBJ1-4; weak D call: TRBD1 (6 bases). V lost 3 bases, J lost 7 bases, and 15 bases lay in between. The CDR3 contains 15 residues. Looked up from germline, CDR1 is MNHEY and CDR2 is SMNVEV (reference sequence). Here the CDR3 reads CASSFVRGGFEKLFF. The CDR3 DNA reads as TGTGCCAGCAGTTTCGTCAGGGGAGGGTTTGAAAAACTGTTTTTT.

The chain is built from TRBV7-2 and TRBJ2-5; TRBD2 might be the D (5 bases). V was shortened by 1 base and J by 2 bases, with 14 bases between the two germline ends. Germline V gene sequence: CDR1 SGHTA, CDR2 FQGNSA. The CDR3 sequence is 16 residues long. The CDR3 protein is CASSLEGAVDQETQYF. The CDR3, as DNA: TGTGCCAGCAGCTTAGAAGGAGCGGTAGATCAAGAGACCCAGTACTTC.

This clone was detected only once. This sequence joins TRBV18 and TRBJ2-3; 7 bases agree with TRBD2. V lost 6 bases, J lost 2 bases, and 14 bases stayed unmatched. Germline CDR1 KGHSH, CDR2 LQKENI. This CDR3 has 17 residues. The CDR3 nucleotides are TGTGCCAGCTCGGACGGACTAGGGAAAACACCCACAGATACGCAGTATTTT. It yields the protein CASSDGLGKTPTDTQYF.

Regarding this clone: One junction end disagrees with the germline gene, perhaps due to a read error. This chain uses TRBV27 with TRBJ2-2; 11 bases align to TRBD2. The CDR3 length is 17 residues. Germline loops: CDR1 MNHEY, CDR2 SMNVEV (reference sequence). The CDR3 region is CASSAIAGGPKTGELFF. The CDR3 DNA reads as TGTGCCAGCAGTGCCATAGCGGGAGGGCCGAAAACCGGGGAGCTGTTTTTT.

In the case of this clone: An end of the junction does not agree with germline; a read error may underlie this. The V and J genes are TRBV6-5 and TRBJ1-4; D is perhaps TRBD1 (5 bases). This CDR3 region has 12 residues. Germline lookup yields CDR1 MNHEY and CDR2 SVGAGI. The CDR3 nucleotides are TGTGCCAGCAGTACAGACGGGGACGCCTTTCTTTTT. This gives the protein CASSTDGDAFLF.

The chain has TRBV2 and TRBJ1-3; 7 nucleotides match TRBD1. The V segment lost 5 bases and the J segment 4 bases; nucleotides outside the gene matches: 5. This CDR3 comprises 14 residues. Germline V CDR1 and CDR2: SNHLY, FYNNEI. DNA for the CDR3: TGTGCCAGCAGTCCCCAGGGGGTGGGAAACACCATATATTTT. It yields the protein CASSPQGVGNTIYF. The whole variable domain, remainder taken from reference TRBV2 and TRBJ1-3, is EPEVTQTPSHQVTQMGQEVILRCVPISNHLYFYWYRQILGQKVEFLVSFYNNEISEKSEIFDDQFSVERPDGSNFTLKIRSTKLEDSAMYFCASSPQGVGNTIYFGEGSWLTVV.

On this clone: The same CDR3 is also encoded by other DNA sequences in this sample. This chain links TRBV28 with TRBJ1-2, with D possibly being TRBD1 (5 bases). CDR1 is MDHEN, CDR2 SYDVKM, per germline. V lost 6 bases and J lost 8, with 13 bases in between. The CDR3 loop spans 12 amino acids. The CDR3 here is CASSAGTAGYTF. The DNA for the CDR3 is TGTGCCAGCAGCGCGGGGACGGCGGGCTACACCTTC.

This clone was counted between two and nine times. The chain has TRBV6-5 and TRBJ2-7; a weak D match, TRBD2 (6 bases). The CDR3 loop spans 13 amino acids. The V end was cut by 6 bases, the J end by 5 bases, with 14 bases between. The germline gives CDR1 MNHEY, CDR2 SVGAGI. The CDR3 here is CASRRGTADEQYF. The CDR3 region has the DNA TGTGCCAGCAGGCGCGGGACTGCCGACGAGCAGTACTTC.

This sequence joins TRBV9 and TRBJ1-2, with TRBD1 matching 12 bases. The trim removed 4 bases at V and 8 bases at J, leaving 6 bases unmatched. The CDR3 is made up of 14 amino acids. Germline V CDR1 and CDR2: SGDLS, YYNGEE. CDR3 protein: CASSPGTGGFGYTF. The CDR3, as DNA: TGTGCCAGCAGCCCGGGGACAGGGGGCTTCGGCTACACCTTC.

This clone showed up just a few times. The gene calls are TRBV29-1 and TRBJ1-1, with TRBD1 matching over 8 bases. CDR1 and CDR2 from the germline V gene are SQVTM and ANQGSEA. J gave up 3 bases and V 4 bases, and 10 bases lay outside the gene matches. The CDR3 loop spans 15 amino acids. The CDR3 DNA is TGCAGCGTTGGGCGGACAGGGAAGGCTGACACTGAAGCTTTCTTT. Translating gives CSVGRTGKADTEAFF.

This chain uses TRBV11-2 with TRBJ2-7, with a weak D call TRBD1 (6 bases). The CDR3 is 14 residues long. Germline V gives CDR1 SGHAT, CDR2 FQNNGV. Trimming took 4 bases from V and 4 from J, leaving 14 bases between them. As DNA, the CDR3 is TGTGCCAGCAGCTCAAGGGGCAGGGGTTACGAGCAGTACTTC. Its protein is CASSSRGRGYEQYF. Together with reference TRBV11-2 and TRBJ2-7, the CDR3 gives the full variable domain: EAGVAQSPRYKIIEKRQSVAFWCNPISGHATLYWYQQILGQGPKLLIQFQNNGVVDDSQLPKDRFSAERLKGVDSTLKIQPAKLEDSAVYLCASSSRGRGYEQYFGPGTRLTVT.

V and J are TRBV19 and TRBJ2-7, with D possibly being TRBD1 or TRBD2 (5 bases each). V was clipped by 5 bases and J by 3 bases, with 11 bases between them. Germline CDR1 reads LNHDA; CDR2 reads SQIVND (reference sequence). The CDR3 is made up of 13 amino acids. The CDR3 DNA sequence: TGTGCCAGTAGTGCCCGGGACGGCTACGAGCAGTACTTC. The encoded protein is CASSARDGYEQYF.

This clone was detected once. The V gene is TRBV30, the J gene TRBJ1-1; D ambiguous. V was pared by 5 bases and J by 9 bases, with 16 bases between. In germline, CDR1 is GTSNPN, CDR2 SVGIG (reference sequence). CDR3 length: 12 residues. For the CDR3, the DNA is TGTGCCTGGGGGGTACGCGAGGTACAAGCTTTCTTT. Translation gives CAWGVREVQAFF.

The genes are TRBV30 and TRBJ2-3; D gene ambiguous. In germline, CDR1 is GTSNPN, CDR2 SVGIG (reference sequence). V shed 2 bases and J shed 2 bases, with 8 bases lying between them. The CDR3 loop spans 13 amino acids. The CDR3 bases are TGTGCCTGGAGTTTGCTTCTCACAGATACGCAGTATTTT. Protein sequence: CAWSLLLTDTQYF.

The rearrangement uses TRBV10-3 and TRBJ2-2; 9 nucleotides match TRBD1. The ends lost 7 bases at V and 5 bases at J; junction bases unmatched: 11. In germline, CDR1 is ENHRY, CDR2 SYGVKD. This CDR3 contains 16 residues. The CDR3 DNA reads as TGTGCCATCACTCCACGACAGGGGGTTGTAACCGGGGAGCTGTTTTTT. Protein sequence: CAITPRQGVVTGELFF.

The gene calls are TRBV2 and TRBJ1-5; D not certain. The CDR3 sequence is 14 residues long. The V end lost 6 bases, the J end lost 7 bases, and 16 bases lay between the germline ends. Germline lookup yields CDR1 SNHLY and CDR2 FYNNEI. The CDR3, as DNA: TGTGCCAGCAGCAGAGACACAGTAAGGCAGCCCCAGCATTTT. It yields the protein CASSRDTVRQPQHF.

The rearrangement joins TRBV5-1 to TRBJ2-7; D perhaps matches TRBD1 (5 bases). The CDR3 is 14 residues long. CDR1 is SGHRS, CDR2 YFSETQ, per germline. V was pared by 0 bases and J by 4 bases, with 11 bases between. The CDR3 spells CASSLGYQGYEQYF. The CDR3 DNA follows: TGCGCCAGCAGCTTGGGATACCAGGGATACGAGCAGTACTTC.

This chain joins TRBV6-6 and TRBJ1-2; no definite D call. The CDR3 is 10 amino acids. The germline CDR1 and CDR2 sequences are MNHNY and SVGAGI (reference sequence). V was pared by 8 bases and J by 8 bases, with 9 bases between. In nucleotides, the CDR3 is TGTGCCAGCGCGTGGGCCGGCTACACCTTC. Residues: CASAWAGYTF.

V and J are TRBV6-6 and TRBJ2-3; TRBD1 or TRBD2 may be the D gene (5 bases each). V was shortened by 5 bases and J by 7 bases, with 16 bases between the two germline ends. CDR1 MNHNY and CDR2 SVGAGI come from the germline V gene (reference sequence). The CDR3 length is 14 residues. In DNA, the CDR3 is TGTGCCAGCAGTACGGGACCCGACGGGTATACGCAGTATTTT. This encodes CASSTGPDGYTQYF.

This chain links TRBV18 with TRBJ1-1; no firm D call. V was shortened by 5 bases and J by 1 base, with 14 bases between the two germline ends. Germline V CDR1 and CDR2: KGHSH, LQKENI. The CDR3 spans 15 residues. In nucleotides, the CDR3 is TGTGCCAGCTCATCGGCCCAACAGCCGAACACTGAAGCTTTCTTT. Translating it yields CASSSAQQPNTEAFF.

This sequence joins TRBV19 and TRBJ2-7, with D possibly TRBD1 on 5 matching bases. Germline V gene data show CDR1 as LNHDA and CDR2 as SQIVND (reference sequence). The CDR3 has 15 amino acids. V lost 4 bases and J 7 bases, leaving 20 bases between the germline ends. The CDR3 protein is CASSSSTAPTVEQYF. CDR3 nucleotides: TGTGCCAGTAGTAGCTCGACAGCACCTACGGTGGAGCAGTACTTC.

The chain carries TRBV6-1 and TRBJ2-7; 11 bases fit TRBD1. V gave up 6 bases and J gave up 2 bases; unmatched junction bases: 3. CDR1 and CDR2 (germline): MNHNS, SASEGT. CDR3 length: 14 residues. This CDR3 is CASSQGQGAYEQYF. CDR3 DNA: TGTGCCAGCAGCCAGGGACAGGGGGCCTACGAGCAGTACTTC.

The chain combines TRBV2 with TRBJ1-2, with 8 bases aligning to TRBD1. V was clipped by 4 bases and J by 0 bases; unmatched bases: 1. Germline V gene lookup returns CDR1 SNHLY and CDR2 FYNNEI. This CDR3 region has 14 residues. The CDR3 sequence is CASSGQGTNYGYTF. In DNA, the CDR3 is TGTGCCAGCAGTGGACAGGGGACTAACTATGGCTACACCTTC.

This chain joins TRBV6-5 and TRBJ2-5; 8 bases line up with TRBD1. In germline, CDR1 is MNHEY, CDR2 SVGAGI. The CDR3 consists of 16 residues. The V segment lost 0 bases and the J segment 5 bases; nucleotides outside the gene matches: 8. The CDR3 DNA reads TGTGCCAGCAGTTACTCGGCAGGGGGCCGTTTGGAGACCCAGTACTTC. Its translation is CASSYSAGGRLETQYF.

Turning to this clone: This sample includes further DNA sequences coding for the same CDR3. This chain links TRBV7-9 with TRBJ1-1, with D possibly being TRBD1 (5 bases). CDR1 is SEHNR and CDR2 is FQNEAQ in the germline V gene (reference sequence). This CDR3 has 14 residues. V was cut by 5 bases and J by 2 bases, with 12 bases left in between. The CDR3 sequence: CASSPQGLNTEAFF. CDR3 bases: TGTGCCAGCAGCCCCCAGGGCCTAAACACTGAAGCTTTCTTT.